This T cell receptor beta chain came from a study of blood T cell repertoires in COVID-19 (dated by TCRdb to 2018 to 2021). Regarding the research as a whole: Samples covering the acute and convalescent phases of COVID-19 were provided by collaborators in the United States, Italy and Spain. The prospective study material was composed of cDNA or gDNA derived from T cells, B-cell-depleted T cells, or PBMCs. A de-identified subject ID, COVID-19 status, age in years and sex were almost always included in the sample metadata. Subjects who had been exposed to COVID-19, were actively infected with it, or had recovered from it provided the deeply sampled blood TCRbeta repertoires that made up the dataset. The repertoires were released in a freely available public database meant as a resource for research on the immune response to SARS-CoV-2. Where available, HLA class I and class II types were obtained from metadata supplied by the sample provider rather than from assay-based typing. Samples were obtained from the ongoing ImmuneRACE study (first 160 participants) and from 950 to 1,500 subjects provided by 6 global collaborators.

For this clone: The antigen it recognizes is unknown. Base qualities were left out, and no much larger clone turns up one base away.

TCRbeta CDR3 regions were amplified from genomic DNA by means of the immunoSEQ Assay, a bias-controlled multiplex PCR. Per the original workflow: The number of nucleated cells in each sample was estimated by amplification of reference gene primers within the assay. To quantify the absolute abundance of each unique TCRbeta CDR3 rearrangement, sequence reads were collapsed and filtered. Productive Simpson clonality was computed per sample as the square root of Simpson's diversity index over productive rearrangements. TCRdb retrieved this table from immuneACCESS and kept in-frame rearrangements only. Not all clones are present; in checked studies, unresolved V genes account for under half, and no reason is known for the remainder. V, J and clone size are those of that table, while D and trimming were read from the DNA. This sample has approximately 210,000 clones in its table, and 80% to 90% of those were observed once. The ten largest account for under 15% of the sample.

Participants in the prospective study were enrolled through a virtual design, were aged about 18 to 100 years, and lived in 24 United States geographic areas. In the prospective study, cohorts were assigned on the basis of participant-reported clinical history obtained from a screening survey and a study questionnaire. In the prospective study, whole blood, serum and a nasopharyngeal or oropharyngeal swab were collected from each participant by mobile phlebotomists. Prospective study participants could optionally give additional blood draws and questionnaires over a 2-month period. Before DNA extraction, prospective study blood samples were shipped either frozen or at room temperature. The cysteine opens and the phenylalanine closes a CDR3 of 15 amino acids. Only the CDR3 DNA is retained, 45 bases long and in frame from the first base. CDR1 SGHAT and CDR2 FQNNGV were looked up in the germline V gene. V loses 4 bases of germline sequence and J loses 2 bases, and the interval between the two ends is 12 bases.

The research as a whole found: The quantity of clinical and demographic metadata differed by source and by participant and was supplied without curation.

This sequence was found in a woman between 50 and 59 years old with acute COVID-19. The rearrangement joined TRBV11-2 to TRBJ2-1; TRBD1 could be the D gene, as 5 bases match. Sequenced: PBMCs or T cells enriched from blood (not recorded which). The CDR3 reads as follows: CASSSEQGTYNEQFF. The nucleotide sequence reads as follows: TGTGCCAGCAGCTCTGAGCAGGGTACCTACAATGAGCAGTTCTTC.